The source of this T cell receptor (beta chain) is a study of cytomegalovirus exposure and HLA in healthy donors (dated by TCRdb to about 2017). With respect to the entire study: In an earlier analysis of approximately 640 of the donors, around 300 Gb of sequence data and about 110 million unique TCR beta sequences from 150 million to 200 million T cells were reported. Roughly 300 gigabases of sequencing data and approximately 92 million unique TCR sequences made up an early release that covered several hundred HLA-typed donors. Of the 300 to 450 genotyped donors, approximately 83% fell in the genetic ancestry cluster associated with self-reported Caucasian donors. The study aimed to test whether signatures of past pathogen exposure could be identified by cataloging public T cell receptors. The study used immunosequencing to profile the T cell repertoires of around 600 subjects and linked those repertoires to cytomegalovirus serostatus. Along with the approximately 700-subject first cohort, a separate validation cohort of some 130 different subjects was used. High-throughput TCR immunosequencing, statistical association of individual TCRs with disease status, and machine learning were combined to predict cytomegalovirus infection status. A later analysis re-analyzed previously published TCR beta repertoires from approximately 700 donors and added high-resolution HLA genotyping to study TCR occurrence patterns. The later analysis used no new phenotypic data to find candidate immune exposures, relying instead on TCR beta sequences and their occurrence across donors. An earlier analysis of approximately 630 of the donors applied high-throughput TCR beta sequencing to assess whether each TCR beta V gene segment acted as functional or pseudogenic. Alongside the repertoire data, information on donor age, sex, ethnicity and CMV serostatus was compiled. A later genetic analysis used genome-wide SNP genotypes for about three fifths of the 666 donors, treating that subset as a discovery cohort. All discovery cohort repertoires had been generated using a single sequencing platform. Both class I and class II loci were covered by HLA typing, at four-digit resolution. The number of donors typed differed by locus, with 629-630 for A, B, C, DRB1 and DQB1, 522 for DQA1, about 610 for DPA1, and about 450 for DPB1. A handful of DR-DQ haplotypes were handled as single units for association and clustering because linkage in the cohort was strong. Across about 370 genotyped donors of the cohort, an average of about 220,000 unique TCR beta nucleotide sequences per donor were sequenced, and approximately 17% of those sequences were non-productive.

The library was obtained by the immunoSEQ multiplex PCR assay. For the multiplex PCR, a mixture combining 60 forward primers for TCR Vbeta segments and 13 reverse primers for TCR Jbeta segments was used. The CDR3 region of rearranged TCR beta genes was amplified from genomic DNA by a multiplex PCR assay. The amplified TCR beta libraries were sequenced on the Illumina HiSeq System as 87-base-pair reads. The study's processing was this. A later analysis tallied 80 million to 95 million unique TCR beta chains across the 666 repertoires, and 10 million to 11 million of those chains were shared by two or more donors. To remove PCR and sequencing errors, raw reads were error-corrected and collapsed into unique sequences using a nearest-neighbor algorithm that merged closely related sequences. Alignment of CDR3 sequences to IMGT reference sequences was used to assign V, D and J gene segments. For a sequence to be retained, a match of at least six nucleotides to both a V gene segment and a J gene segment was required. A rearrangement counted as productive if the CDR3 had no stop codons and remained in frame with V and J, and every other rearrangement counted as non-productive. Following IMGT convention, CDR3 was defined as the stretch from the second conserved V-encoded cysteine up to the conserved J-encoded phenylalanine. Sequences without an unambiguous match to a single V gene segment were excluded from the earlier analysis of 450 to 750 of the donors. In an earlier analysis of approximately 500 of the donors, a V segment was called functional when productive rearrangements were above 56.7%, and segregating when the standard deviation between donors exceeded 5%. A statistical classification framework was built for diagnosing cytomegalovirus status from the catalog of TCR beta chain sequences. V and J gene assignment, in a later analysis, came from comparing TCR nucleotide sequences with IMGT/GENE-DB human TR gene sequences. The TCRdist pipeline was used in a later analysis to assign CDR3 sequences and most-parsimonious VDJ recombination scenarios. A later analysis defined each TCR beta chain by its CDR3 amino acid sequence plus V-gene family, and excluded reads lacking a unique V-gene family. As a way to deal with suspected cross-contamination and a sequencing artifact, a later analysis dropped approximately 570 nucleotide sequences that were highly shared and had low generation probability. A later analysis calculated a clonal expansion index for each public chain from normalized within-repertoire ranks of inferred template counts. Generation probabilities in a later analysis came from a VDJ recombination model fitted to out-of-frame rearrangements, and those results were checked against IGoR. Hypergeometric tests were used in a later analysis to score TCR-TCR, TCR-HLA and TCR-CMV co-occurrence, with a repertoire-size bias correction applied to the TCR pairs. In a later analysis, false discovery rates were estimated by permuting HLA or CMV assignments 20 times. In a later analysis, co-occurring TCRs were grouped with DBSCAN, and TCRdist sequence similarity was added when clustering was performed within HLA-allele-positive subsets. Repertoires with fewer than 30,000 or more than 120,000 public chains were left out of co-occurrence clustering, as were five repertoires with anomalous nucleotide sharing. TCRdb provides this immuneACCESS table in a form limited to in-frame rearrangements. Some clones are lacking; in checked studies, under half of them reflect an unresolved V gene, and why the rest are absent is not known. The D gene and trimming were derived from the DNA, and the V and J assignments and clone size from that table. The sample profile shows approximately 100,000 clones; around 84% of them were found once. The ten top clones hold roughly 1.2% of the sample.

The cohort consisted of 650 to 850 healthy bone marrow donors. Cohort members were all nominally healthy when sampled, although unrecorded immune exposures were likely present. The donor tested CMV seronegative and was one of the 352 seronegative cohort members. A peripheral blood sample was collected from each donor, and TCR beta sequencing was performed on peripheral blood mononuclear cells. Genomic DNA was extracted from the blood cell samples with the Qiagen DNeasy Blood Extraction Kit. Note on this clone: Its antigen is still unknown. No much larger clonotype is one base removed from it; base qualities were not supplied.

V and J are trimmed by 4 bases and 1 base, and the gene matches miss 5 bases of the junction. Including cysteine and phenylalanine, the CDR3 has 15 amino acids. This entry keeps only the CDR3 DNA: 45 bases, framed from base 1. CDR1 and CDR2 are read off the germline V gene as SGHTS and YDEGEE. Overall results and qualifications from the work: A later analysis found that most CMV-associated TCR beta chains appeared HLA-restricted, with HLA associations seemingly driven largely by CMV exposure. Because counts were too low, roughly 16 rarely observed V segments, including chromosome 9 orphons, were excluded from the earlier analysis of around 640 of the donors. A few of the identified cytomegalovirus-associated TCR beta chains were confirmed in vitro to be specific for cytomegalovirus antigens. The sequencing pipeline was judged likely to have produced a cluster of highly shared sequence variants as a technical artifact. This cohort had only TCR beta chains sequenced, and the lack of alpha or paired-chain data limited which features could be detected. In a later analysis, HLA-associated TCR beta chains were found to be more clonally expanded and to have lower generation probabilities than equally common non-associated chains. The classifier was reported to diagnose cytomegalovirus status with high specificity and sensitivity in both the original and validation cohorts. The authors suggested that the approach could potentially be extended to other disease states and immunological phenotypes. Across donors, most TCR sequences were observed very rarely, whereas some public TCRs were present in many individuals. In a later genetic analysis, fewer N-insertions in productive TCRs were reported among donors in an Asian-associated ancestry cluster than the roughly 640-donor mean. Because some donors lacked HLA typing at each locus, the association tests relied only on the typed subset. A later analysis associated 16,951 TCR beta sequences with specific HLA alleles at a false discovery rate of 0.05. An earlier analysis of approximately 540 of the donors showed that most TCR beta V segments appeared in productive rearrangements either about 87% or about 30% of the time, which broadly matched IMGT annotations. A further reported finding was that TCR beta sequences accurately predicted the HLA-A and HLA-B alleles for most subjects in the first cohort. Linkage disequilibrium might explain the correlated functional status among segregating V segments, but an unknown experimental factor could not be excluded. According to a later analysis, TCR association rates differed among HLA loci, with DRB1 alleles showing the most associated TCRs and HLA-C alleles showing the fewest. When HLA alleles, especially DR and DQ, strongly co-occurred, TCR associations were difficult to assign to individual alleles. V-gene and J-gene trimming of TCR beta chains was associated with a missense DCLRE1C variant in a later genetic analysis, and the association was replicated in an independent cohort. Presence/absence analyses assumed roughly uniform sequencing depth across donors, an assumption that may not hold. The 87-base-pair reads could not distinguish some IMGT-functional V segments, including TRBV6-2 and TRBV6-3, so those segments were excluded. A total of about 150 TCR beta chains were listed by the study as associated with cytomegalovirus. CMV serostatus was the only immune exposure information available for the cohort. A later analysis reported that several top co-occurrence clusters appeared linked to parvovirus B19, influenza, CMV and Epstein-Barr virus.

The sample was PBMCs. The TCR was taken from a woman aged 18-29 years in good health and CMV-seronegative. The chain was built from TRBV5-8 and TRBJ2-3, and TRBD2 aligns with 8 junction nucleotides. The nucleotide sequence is TGTGCCAGCAGCCGGACTAGCAGCGGCACAGATACGCAGTATTTT. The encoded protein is CASSRTSSGTDTQYF.